This T cell receptor (beta chain) was recorded in a study of control samples from healthy donors and cancer patients. Sequencing used immunoSEQ multiplex PCR; TCRdb keeps in-frame clones, though not all of them. This sample has some 150,000 clones, with roughly nine tenths found just once. CDR3 length: 13 residues. Germline CDR1 is KGHDR and CDR2 is SFDVKD. V dropped 4 bases and J dropped 4 bases, with 10 bases sitting between them. Specimen: blood. The rearrangement links TRBV24-1 to TRBJ2-7; no clear D gene. The receptor comes from a young man in good health. The CDR3 nucleotides read TGTGCCACCAGTGACACAGTACGGTACGAGCAGTACTTC. Amino acids: CATSDTVRYEQYF.